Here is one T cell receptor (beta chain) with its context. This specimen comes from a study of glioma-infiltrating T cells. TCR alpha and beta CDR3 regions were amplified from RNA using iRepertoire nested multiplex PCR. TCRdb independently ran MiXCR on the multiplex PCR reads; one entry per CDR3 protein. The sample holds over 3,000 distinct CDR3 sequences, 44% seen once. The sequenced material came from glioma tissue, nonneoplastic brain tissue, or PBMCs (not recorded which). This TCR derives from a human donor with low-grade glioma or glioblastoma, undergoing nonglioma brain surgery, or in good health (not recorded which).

The chain's CDR3 is CASTTGSRAKNIQYF. Written as DNA, the CDR3 is TGCGCCAGCACTACAGGGAGCCGGGCCAAAAACATTCAGTACTTC. This chain links TRBV10-1 with TRBJ2-4, with a tentative D call TRBD1 (6 bases). The length of the CDR3 is 15 residues. Germline V gene lookup returns CDR1 WNHNN and CDR2 SYGVQD (reference sequence). V lost 7 bases, J lost 1 base, and 14 bases lay in between.